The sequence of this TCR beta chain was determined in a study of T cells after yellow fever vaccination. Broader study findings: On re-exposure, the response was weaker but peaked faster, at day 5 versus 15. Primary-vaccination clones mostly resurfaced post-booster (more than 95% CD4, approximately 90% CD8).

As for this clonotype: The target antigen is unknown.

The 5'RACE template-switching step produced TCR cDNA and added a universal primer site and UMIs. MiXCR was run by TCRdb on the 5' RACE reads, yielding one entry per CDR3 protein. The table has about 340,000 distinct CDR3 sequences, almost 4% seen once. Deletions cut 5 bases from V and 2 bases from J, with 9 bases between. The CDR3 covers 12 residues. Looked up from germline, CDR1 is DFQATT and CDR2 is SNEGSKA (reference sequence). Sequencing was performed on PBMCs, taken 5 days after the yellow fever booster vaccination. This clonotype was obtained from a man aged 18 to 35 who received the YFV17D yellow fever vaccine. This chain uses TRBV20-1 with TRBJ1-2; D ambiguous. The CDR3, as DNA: TGCAGTGCTCCCTTCGAAAACTATGGCTACACCTTC. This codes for CSAPFENYGYTF.